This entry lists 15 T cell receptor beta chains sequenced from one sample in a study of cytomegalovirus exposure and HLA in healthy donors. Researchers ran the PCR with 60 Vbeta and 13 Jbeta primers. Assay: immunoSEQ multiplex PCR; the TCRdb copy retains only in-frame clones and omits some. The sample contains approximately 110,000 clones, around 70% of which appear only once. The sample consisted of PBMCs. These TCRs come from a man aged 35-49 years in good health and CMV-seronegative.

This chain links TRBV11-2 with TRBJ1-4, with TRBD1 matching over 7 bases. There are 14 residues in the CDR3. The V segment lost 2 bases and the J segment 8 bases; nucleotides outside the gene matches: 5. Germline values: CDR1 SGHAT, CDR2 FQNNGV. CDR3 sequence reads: CASSLNRGWEKLFF. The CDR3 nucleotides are TGTGCCAGCAGCTTAAACAGGGGTTGGGAAAAACTGTTTTTT.

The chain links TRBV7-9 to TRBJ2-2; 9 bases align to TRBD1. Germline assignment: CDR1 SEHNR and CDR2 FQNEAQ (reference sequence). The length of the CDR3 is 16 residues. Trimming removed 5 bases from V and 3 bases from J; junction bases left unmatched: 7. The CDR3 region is CASSLRTGAYTGELFF. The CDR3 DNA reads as TGTGCCAGCAGCCTTCGGACAGGGGCGTACACCGGGGAGCTGTTTTTT.

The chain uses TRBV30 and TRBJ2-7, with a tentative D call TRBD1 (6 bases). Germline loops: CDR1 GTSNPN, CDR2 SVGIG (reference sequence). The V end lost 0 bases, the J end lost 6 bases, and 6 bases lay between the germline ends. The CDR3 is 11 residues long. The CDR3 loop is CAWSVGAEQYF. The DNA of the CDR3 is TGTGCCTGGAGTGTGGGGGCCGAGCAGTACTTC.

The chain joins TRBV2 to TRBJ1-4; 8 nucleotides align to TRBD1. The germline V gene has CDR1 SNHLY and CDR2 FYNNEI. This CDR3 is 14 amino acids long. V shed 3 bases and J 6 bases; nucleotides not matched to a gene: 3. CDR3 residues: CASSDRGRDEKLFF. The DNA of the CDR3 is TGTGCCAGCAGTGACAGGGGGCGAGATGAAAAACTGTTTTTT.

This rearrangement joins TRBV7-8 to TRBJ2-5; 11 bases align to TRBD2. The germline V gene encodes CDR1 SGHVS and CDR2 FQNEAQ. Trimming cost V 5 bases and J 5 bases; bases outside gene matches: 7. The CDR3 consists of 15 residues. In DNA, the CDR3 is TGTGCCAGCAGCCCCGTAGCGGGAGGGCTGGAGACCCAGTACTTC. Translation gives CASSPVAGGLETQYF.

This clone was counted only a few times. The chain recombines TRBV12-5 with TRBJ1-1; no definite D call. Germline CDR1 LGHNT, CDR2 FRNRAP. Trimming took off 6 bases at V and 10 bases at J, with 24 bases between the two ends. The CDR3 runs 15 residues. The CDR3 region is CASGPPNPLTGGAFF. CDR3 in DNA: TGTGCTAGTGGCCCGCCCAACCCCCTTACCGGAGGAGCTTTCTTT.

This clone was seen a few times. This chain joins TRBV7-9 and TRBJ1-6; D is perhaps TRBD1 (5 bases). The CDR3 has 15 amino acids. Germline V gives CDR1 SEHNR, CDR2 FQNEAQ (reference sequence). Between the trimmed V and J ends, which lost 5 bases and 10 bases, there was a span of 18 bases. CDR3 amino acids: CASSPESGGTSPLHF. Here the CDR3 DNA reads TGTGCCAGCAGCCCAGAATCGGGGGGGACGTCACCCCTCCACTTT. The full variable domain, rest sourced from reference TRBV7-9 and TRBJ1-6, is DTGVSQNPRHKITKRGQNVTFRCDPISEHNRLYWYRQTLGQGPEFLTYFQNEAQLEKSRLLSDRFSAERPKGSFSTLEIQRTEQGDSAMYLCASSPESGGTSPLHFGNGTRLTVT.

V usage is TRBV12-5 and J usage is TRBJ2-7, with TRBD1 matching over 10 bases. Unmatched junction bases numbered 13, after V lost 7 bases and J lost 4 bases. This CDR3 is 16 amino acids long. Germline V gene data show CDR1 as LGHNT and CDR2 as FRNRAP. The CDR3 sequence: CASAQPGTGVGYEQYF. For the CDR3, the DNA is TGTGCTAGTGCCCAGCCCGGGACAGGGGTAGGTTACGAGCAGTACTTC.

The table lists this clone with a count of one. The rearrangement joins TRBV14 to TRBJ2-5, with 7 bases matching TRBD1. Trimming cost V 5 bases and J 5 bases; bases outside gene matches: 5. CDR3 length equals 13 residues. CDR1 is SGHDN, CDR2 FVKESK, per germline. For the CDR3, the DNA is TGTGCCAGCAGCGTCAGGGGGATGGAGACCCAGTACTTC. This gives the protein CASSVRGMETQYF.

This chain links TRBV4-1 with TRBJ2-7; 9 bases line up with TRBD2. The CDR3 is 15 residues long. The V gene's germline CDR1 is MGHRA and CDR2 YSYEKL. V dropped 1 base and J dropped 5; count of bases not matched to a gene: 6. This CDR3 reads CASSQGQAGGHEQYF. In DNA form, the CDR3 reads TGCGCCAGCAGCCAAGGCCAAGCGGGAGGCCACGAGCAGTACTTC.

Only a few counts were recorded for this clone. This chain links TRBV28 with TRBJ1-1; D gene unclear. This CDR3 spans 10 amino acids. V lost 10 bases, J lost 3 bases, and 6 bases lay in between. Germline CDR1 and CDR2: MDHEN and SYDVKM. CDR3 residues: CATRYTEAFF. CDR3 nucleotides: TGTGCCACCCGTTACACTGAAGCTTTCTTT. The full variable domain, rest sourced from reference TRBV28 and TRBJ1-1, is DVKVTQSSRYLVKRTGEKVFLECVQDMDHENMFWYRQDPGLGLRLIYFSYDVKMKEKGDIPEGYSVSREKKERFSLILESASTNQTSMYLCATRYTEAFFGQGTRLTVV.

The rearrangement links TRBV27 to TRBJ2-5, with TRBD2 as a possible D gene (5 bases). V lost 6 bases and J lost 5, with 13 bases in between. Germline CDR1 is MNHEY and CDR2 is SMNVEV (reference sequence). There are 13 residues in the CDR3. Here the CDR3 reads CASSPDSSETQYF. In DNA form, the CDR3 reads TGTGCCAGCAGCCCGGACTCGTCGGAGACCCAGTACTTC.

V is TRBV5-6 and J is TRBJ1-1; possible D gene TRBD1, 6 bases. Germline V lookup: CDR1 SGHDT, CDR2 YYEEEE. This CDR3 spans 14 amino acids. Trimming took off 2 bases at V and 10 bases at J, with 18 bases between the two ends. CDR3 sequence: CASSFSRGGAGAFF. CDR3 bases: TGTGCCAGCAGCTTTTCTCGAGGGGGTGCGGGAGCTTTCTTT.

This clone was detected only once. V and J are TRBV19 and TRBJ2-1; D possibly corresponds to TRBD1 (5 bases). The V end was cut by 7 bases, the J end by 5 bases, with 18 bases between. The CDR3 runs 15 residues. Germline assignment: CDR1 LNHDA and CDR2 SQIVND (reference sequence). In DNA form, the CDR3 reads TGTGCCAGTAAGTCAGGGCCCTCCAGGGACAATGAGCAGTTCTTC. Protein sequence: CASKSGPSRDNEQFF. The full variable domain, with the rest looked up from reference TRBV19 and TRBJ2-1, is DGGITQSPKYLFRKEGQNVTLSCEQNLNHDAMYWYRQDPGQGLRLIYYSQIVNDFQKGDIAEGYSVSREKKESFPLTVTSAQKNPTAFYLCASKSGPSRDNEQFFGPGTRLTVL.

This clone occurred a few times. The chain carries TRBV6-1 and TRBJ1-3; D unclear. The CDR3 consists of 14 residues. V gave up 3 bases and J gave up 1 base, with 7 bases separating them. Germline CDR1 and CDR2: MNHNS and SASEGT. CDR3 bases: TGTGCCAGCAGTGAGTATGCGTCTGGAAACACCATATATTTT. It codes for CASSEYASGNTIYF.